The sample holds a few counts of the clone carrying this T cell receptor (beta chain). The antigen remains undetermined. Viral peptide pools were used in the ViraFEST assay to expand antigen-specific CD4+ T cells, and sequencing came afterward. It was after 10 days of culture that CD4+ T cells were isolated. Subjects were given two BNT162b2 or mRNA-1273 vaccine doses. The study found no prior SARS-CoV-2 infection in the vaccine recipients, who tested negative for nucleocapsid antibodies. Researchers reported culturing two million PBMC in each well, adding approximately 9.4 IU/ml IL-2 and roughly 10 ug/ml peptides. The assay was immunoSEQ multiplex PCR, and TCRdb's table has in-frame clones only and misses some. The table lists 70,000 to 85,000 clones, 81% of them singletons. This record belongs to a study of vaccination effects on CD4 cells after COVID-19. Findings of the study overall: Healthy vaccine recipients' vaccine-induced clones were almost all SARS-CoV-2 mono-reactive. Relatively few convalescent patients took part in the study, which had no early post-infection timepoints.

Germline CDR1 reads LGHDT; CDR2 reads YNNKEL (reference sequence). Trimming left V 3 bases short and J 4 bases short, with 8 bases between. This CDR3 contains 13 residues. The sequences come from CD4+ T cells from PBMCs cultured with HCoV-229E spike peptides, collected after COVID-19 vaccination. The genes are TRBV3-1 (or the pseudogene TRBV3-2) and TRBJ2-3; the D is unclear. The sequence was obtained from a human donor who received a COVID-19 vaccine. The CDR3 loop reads CASSQVIADTQYF. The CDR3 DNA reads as TGTGCCAGCAGCCAGGTTATAGCAGATACGCAGTATTTT.